What follows are 15 T cell receptor beta chains derived from one specimen sequenced in a study of blood T cell repertoires in COVID-19. Sequencing used immunoSEQ multiplex PCR; TCRdb keeps in-frame clones, though not all of them. Among 150,000 or so clones listed, 82% were seen once. The sequencing sample was made of PBMCs or T cells enriched from blood (not recorded which). Every receptor here comes from a man aged 60-69 years who had recovered from COVID-19.

The CDR3: CASSSGGTVGETQYF. CDR3 nucleotides: TGTGCCAGCAGTTCGGGGGGGACGGTTGGGGAGACCCAGTACTTC. The chain is built from TRBV6-5 and TRBJ2-5; TRBD2 matches 8 bases. With V trimmed by 4 bases and J by 5 bases, 9 bases remained unmatched. The length of the CDR3 is 15 residues. Germline CDR1 and CDR2: MNHEY and SVGAGI.

The chain links TRBV18 to TRBJ1-5, with unresolved D. CDR1 KGHSH and CDR2 LQKENI come from the germline V gene. V gave up 2 bases and J gave up 6 bases, with 17 bases separating them. The CDR3 sequence is 16 residues long. CDR3 sequence (DNA): TGTGCCAGCTCACCAGACATAGACACGGCGGGTCAGCCCCAGCATTTT. Translated: CASSPDIDTAGQPQHF.

The chain has TRBV19 and TRBJ2-1, with D tentatively TRBD1 (5 bases). This CDR3 comprises 13 residues. Trimming removed 3 bases at V and 3 bases at J, with 6 bases between. The germline gives CDR1 LNHDA, CDR2 SQIVND (reference sequence). CDR3 sequence reads: CASSIRDYNEQFF. The CDR3 bases are TGTGCCAGTAGTATCAGGGACTACAATGAGCAGTTCTTC.

This clone was seen only once. CDR3 DNA sequence: TGTGCCAGCAGCGGATCCGGGAGGGGTGGCGAGCAGTACTTC. It is translated as CASSGSGRGGEQYF. The chain has TRBV9 and TRBJ2-7; 8 positions match TRBD2. V shed 3 bases and J 6 bases; nucleotides not matched to a gene: 8. Germline CDR1 is SGDLS and CDR2 is YYNGEE. This CDR3 region has 14 residues.

This clone was detected once. The rearrangement joins TRBV6-5 to TRBJ1-1; D possibly corresponds to TRBD1 (6 bases). V was pared by 7 bases and J by 4 bases, with 13 bases between. The germline CDR1 and CDR2 sequences are MNHEY and SVGAGI. The CDR3 consists of 13 residues. The CDR3 DNA follows: TGTGCCAGCAAAAGGGGGATGGGCACTGAAGCTTTCTTT. It translates to CASKRGMGTEAFF.

The chain employs TRBV29-1 and TRBJ1-1, with D possibly being TRBD1 (5 bases). V lost 5 bases and J lost 4, with 11 bases in between. Germline V gene sequence: CDR1 SQVTM, CDR2 ANQGSEA. The CDR3 sequence is 12 residues long. The CDR3 bases are TGCAGCGTTCAATCAGGGATCACTGAAGCTTTCTTT. Translating it yields CSVQSGITEAFF.

The genes are TRBV10-3 and TRBJ1-2; tentatively, D is TRBD1 (5 bases). Germline V gene sequence: CDR1 ENHRY, CDR2 SYGVKD. The CDR3 spans 12 residues. Trimming pared 3 bases from V and 3 bases from J, leaving 5 bases between. CDR3 amino acids: CAISDRDYGYTF. The CDR3, as DNA: TGTGCCATCAGTGACAGGGACTATGGCTACACCTTC.

This clone has just a few counts. This chain links TRBV19 with TRBJ2-3, with 9 bases lining up with TRBD1. The ends lost 5 bases at V and 0 bases at J; junction bases unmatched: 18. This CDR3 contains 20 residues. Germline CDR1 is LNHDA and CDR2 is SQIVND (reference sequence). The CDR3 here is CASSGEKDRGSHPSTDTQYF. The CDR3 nucleotides are TGTGCCAGTAGTGGCGAGAAAGACAGGGGGTCTCATCCTAGCACAGATACGCAGTATTTT. Combining the CDR3 with reference TRBV19 and TRBJ2-3 gives the whole variable domain DGGITQSPKYLFRKEGQNVTLSCEQNLNHDAMYWYRQDPGQGLRLIYYSQIVNDFQKGDIAEGYSVSREKKESFPLTVTSAQKNPTAFYLCASSGEKDRGSHPSTDTQYFGPGTRLTVL.

The genes are TRBV3-1 (or the pseudogene TRBV3-2) and TRBJ2-3; TRBD2 agrees at 15 bases. The CDR3 extends over 17 amino acids. Per germline, CDR1 LGHDT and CDR2 YNNKEL (reference sequence). Trimming removed 4 bases from V and 3 bases from J; junction bases left unmatched: 5. The CDR3 sequence: CASSRRTSGGATDTQYF. CDR3 nucleotides: TGTGCCAGCAGCCGACGGACTAGCGGGGGGGCAACAGATACGCAGTATTTT.

A few counts support this clone. J is TRBJ2-2 and V is TRBV5-1, with 8 bases matching TRBD1. Germline CDR1 and CDR2: SGHRS and YFSETQ. This CDR3 has 13 amino acids. V dropped 4 bases and J dropped 5; count of bases not matched to a gene: 1. CDR3 in amino acids: CASSGQGTGELFF. CDR3 nucleotide sequence: TGCGCCAGCAGCGGACAGGGTACCGGGGAGCTGTTTTTT. Full variable domain (outside the CDR3, taken from reference TRBV5-1 and TRBJ2-2): KAGVTQTPRYLIKTRGQQVTLSCSPISGHRSVSWYQQTPGQGLQFLFEYFSETQRNKGNFPGRFSGRQFSNSRSEMNVSTLELGDSALYLCASSGQGTGELFFGEGSRLTVL.

This clone appeared many times. J is TRBJ2-7 and V is TRBV5-1; D perhaps matches TRBD1 (6 bases). CDR3 length equals 13 residues. Trimming left V 4 bases short and J 6 bases short, with 14 bases between. The germline V gene has CDR1 SGHRS and CDR2 YFSETQ. CDR3 residues: CASSISRDTEQYF. The DNA of the CDR3 is TGCGCCAGCAGCATCTCACGGGACACCGAGCAGTACTTC.

This clone is a singleton in its sample. V is TRBV5-1 and J is TRBJ2-7; possible D gene TRBD2, 5 bases. The ends were cut back, 2 bases at V and 2 bases at J, with 14 bases in the middle. This CDR3 is 15 amino acids long. The germline CDR1 and CDR2 sequences are SGHRS and YFSETQ. CDR3 protein: CASSLGGLLPYEQYF. The CDR3 DNA reads TGCGCCAGCAGCTTAGGAGGACTGCTCCCCTACGAGCAGTACTTC.

This sequence joins TRBV30 and TRBJ1-6; D uncertain. Trimming shortened V by 2 bases and J by 7 bases, and 6 bases separated the two germline ends. This CDR3 comprises 12 residues. CDR1 and CDR2 (germline): GTSNPN, SVGIG (reference sequence). This CDR3 reads CAWSPGNSPLHF. The CDR3 DNA follows: TGTGCCTGGAGTCCGGGGAATTCACCCCTCCACTTT.

This rearrangement joins TRBV28 to TRBJ1-1; D unresolved. Trimming took off 6 bases at V and 4 bases at J, with 15 bases between the two ends. The V gene's germline CDR1 is MDHEN and CDR2 SYDVKM. The CDR3 totals 14 residues. As DNA, the CDR3 is TGTGCCAGCAGCCGACCCCGGCGGGGCACTGAAGCTTTCTTT. It yields the protein CASSRPRRGTEAFF. The whole variable domain, remainder taken from reference TRBV28 and TRBJ1-1, is DVKVTQSSRYLVKRTGEKVFLECVQDMDHENMFWYRQDPGLGLRLIYFSYDVKMKEKGDIPEGYSVSREKKERFSLILESASTNQTSMYLCASSRPRRGTEAFFGQGTRLTVV.

CDR3: CASRPSGRVPETQYF. CDR3 bases: TGTGCCAGCAGGCCTAGCGGGAGGGTTCCAGAGACCCAGTACTTC. The chain uses TRBV27 and TRBJ2-5; 12 bases are shared with TRBD2. CDR1 is MNHEY and CDR2 is SMNVEV in the germline V gene (reference sequence). This CDR3 contains 15 residues. J was trimmed by 4 bases and V by 6 bases; bases with no gene match: 6.